Shown below are 31 T cell receptor beta chains from a single sample sequenced in a study of response to subunit inactivated influenza vaccine. TCRdb re-called the RT-PCR reads with MiXCR, one entry per CDR3 protein. The sample has some 850,000 distinct CDR3 sequences; around a sixth are singletons. The specimen comprised PBMCs from blood, sampled roughly 5 days after vaccination. Every receptor here comes from a man aged 50 or older who received an inactivated influenza vaccine.

Only a few counts were recorded for this clonotype. J is TRBJ2-3 and V is TRBV5-6; tentatively, D is TRBD2 (5 bases). CDR1 and CDR2 from the germline V gene are SGHDT and YYEEEE. Trimming took 5 bases from V and 3 from J, leaving 13 bases between them. The CDR3 consists of 14 residues. This CDR3 reads CASSRSGLTDTQYF. CDR3 coding DNA: TGTGCCAGCAGTCGCTCGGGATTGACAGATACGCAGTATTTT.

CDR3 region: CATSDFRETGAETQYF. As DNA, the CDR3 is TGTGCCACCAGTGATTTTAGAGAGACAGGTGCGGAGACCCAGTACTTC. The rearrangement joins TRBV24-1 to TRBJ2-5; D is perhaps TRBD1 (6 bases). Trimming stripped 1 base from V and 5 bases from J, with 16 bases between. Germline V gene sequence: CDR1 KGHDR, CDR2 SFDVKD. CDR3 length: 16 amino acids.

The CDR3 is CASSEVPGSTGELFF. As DNA, the CDR3 is TGTGCCAGCAGTGAGGTGCCGGGGAGCACCGGGGAGCTGTTTTTT. V usage is TRBV2 and J usage is TRBJ2-2, with D perhaps matching TRBD2 (5 bases). The CDR3 is 15 amino acids. Germline CDR1 reads SNHLY; CDR2 reads FYNNEI. V was cut by 3 bases and J by 4 bases, with 12 bases left in between.

The gene calls are TRBV4-2 and TRBJ2-2; 9 bases line up with TRBD1. This CDR3 has 19 residues. From germline, CDR1 is LGHNA and CDR2 YNFKEQ. J gave up 6 bases and V 0 bases, and 14 bases lay outside the gene matches. CDR3 amino acids: CASSQDKGGRQGVAGELFF. DNA of the CDR3: TGTGCCAGCAGCCAAGATAAGGGAGGGAGACAGGGGGTCGCCGGGGAGCTGTTTTTT.

The genes are TRBV5-1 and TRBJ2-1; TRBD2 agrees at 8 bases. CDR3 length: 21 residues. Germline CDR1 is SGHRS and CDR2 is YFSETQ. Losses at the gene ends were 4 bases for V and 3 bases for J; bases not matched to a gene: 24. This chain's CDR3 is CASSPRAMVLGQTSGYNEQFF. The CDR3 DNA is TGCGCCAGCAGCCCAAGGGCCATGGTCCTAGGTCAAACTAGCGGCTACAATGAGCAGTTCTTC.

The chain is built from TRBV10-3 and TRBJ2-1; D gene ambiguous. The CDR3 has 13 amino acids. Germline CDR1 is ENHRY and CDR2 is SYGVKD. With 0 bases removed from V and 12 bases from J, the gap between germline ends came to 12 bases. CDR3 sequence (DNA): TGTGCCATCAGTGAGTCGTTGAGCGATCTGCAGTTCTTC. Protein product: CAISESLSDLQFF.

This clonotype was detected many times. This chain links TRBV4-1 with TRBJ2-7; D could derive from TRBD1 or TRBD2 (5 bases each). Trimming stripped 1 base from V and 3 bases from J, with 10 bases between. This CDR3 has 14 amino acids. Germline V gene lookup returns CDR1 MGHRA and CDR2 YSYEKL. The CDR3 coding sequence is TGCGCCAGCAGCCAAGCCGGGGCATACTACGAGCAGTACTTC. Translating gives CASSQAGAYYEQYF.

This clonotype occurred a few times. The rearrangement joins TRBV4-3 to TRBJ2-1, with 15 bases lining up with TRBD2. The CDR3 totals 17 residues. J lost 2 bases, V lost 3 bases, and 2 bases had no gene match. Per the germline V gene, CDR1 is LGHNA and CDR2 is YSLEER. CDR3 sequence: CASSQGLAGGPYNEQFF. CDR3 DNA: TGCGCCAGCAGCCAGGGACTAGCGGGAGGTCCCTACAATGAGCAGTTCTTC.

V usage is TRBV6-5 and J usage is TRBJ1-6, with D possibly being TRBD1 (5 bases). V was pared by 0 bases and J by 13 bases, with 19 bases between. CDR3 length: 16 residues. Germline V gene data show CDR1 as MNHEY and CDR2 as SVGAGI. In DNA, the CDR3 is TGTGCCAGCAGTTACTCGTCCAAGCAGGGACTTTATCCCCTCCACTTT. Its protein is CASSYSSKQGLYPLHF.

This clonotype was recorded at least ten times. The genes are TRBV20-1 and TRBJ1-4; 9 bases line up with TRBD1. Unmatched junction bases numbered 9, after V lost 6 bases and J lost 7 bases. Germline CDR1 is DFQATT and CDR2 is SNEGSKA (reference sequence). This CDR3 has 14 residues. CDR3 loop: CSAPDRGRGEKLFF. For the CDR3, the DNA is TGCAGTGCACCAGACAGGGGGAGAGGTGAAAAACTGTTTTTT.

This clonotype was counted a few times. The chain has TRBV7-2 and TRBJ2-5; 7 bases line up with TRBD2. Germline trimming cut 2 bases from V and 1 base from J; bases unmatched to any gene: 7. The CDR3 spans 16 residues. Germline loops: CDR1 SGHTA, CDR2 FQGNSA. CDR3 bases: TGTGCCAGCAGCTTATGGGTGGGAGGGTCCCAAGAGACCCAGTACTTC. It codes for CASSLWVGGSQETQYF.

CDR3 DNA sequence: TGTGCCAGCAGCCCCGGATGGGCGAGCTACGAGCAGTACTTC. Translated, it gives CASSPGWASYEQYF. The chain has TRBV7-2 and TRBJ2-7; D is uncertain. V lost 5 bases and J 3 bases, leaving 14 bases between the germline ends. Looked up from germline, CDR1 is SGHTA and CDR2 is FQGNSA. This CDR3 has 14 residues.

Only a few counts were recorded for this clonotype. The V and J genes are TRBV5-1 and TRBJ2-1; tentatively, D is TRBD1 (5 bases). Trimming removed 0 bases from V and 9 bases from J, with 13 bases in between. This CDR3 is 14 amino acids long. Germline lookup yields CDR1 SGHRS and CDR2 YFSETQ. The CDR3 DNA is TGCGCCAGCAGCTTGGCAGCAGGGTCCCGTGAGCAGTTCTTC. Encoded protein: CASSLAAGSREQFF.

This clonotype was observed at least ten times. V and J are TRBV6-1 and TRBJ2-7; the match to TRBD2 covers 10 bases. V trimming: 6 bases; J trimming: 4 bases; junction bases outside the gene matches: 6. The CDR3 sequence is 14 residues long. Germline CDR1 reads MNHNS; CDR2 reads SASEGT. CDR3 amino acids: CASRPSGSSYEQYF. The CDR3 nucleotides read TGTGCCAGCAGACCTAGCGGGAGCTCTTACGAGCAGTACTTC.

This clonotype has a handful of counts. V usage is TRBV28 and J usage is TRBJ2-5; no firm D call. Trimming pared 5 bases from V and 7 bases from J, leaving 8 bases between. Per germline, CDR1 MDHEN and CDR2 SYDVKM. This CDR3 region has 11 residues. This CDR3 is CASSPRGTQYF. In DNA form, the CDR3 reads TGTGCCAGCAGTCCTCGCGGGACCCAGTACTTC.

J is TRBJ2-3 and V is TRBV7-8, with 9 bases lining up with TRBD1. CDR1 SGHVS and CDR2 FQNEAQ come from the germline V gene. The CDR3 spans 15 residues. V lost 4 bases and J lost 9; bases outside the gene matches: 11. The CDR3 region is CASSSSTGGAYTQYF. The DNA of the CDR3 is TGTGCCAGCAGCTCCTCAACAGGGGGCGCCTACACGCAGTATTTT.

The chain employs TRBV20-1 and TRBJ2-1; D not certain. The V end lost 0 bases, the J end lost 4 bases, and 4 bases lay between the germline ends. The CDR3 length is 12 residues. The germline V gene has CDR1 DFQATT and CDR2 SNEGSKA (reference sequence). The CDR3: CSAREGYNEQFF. CDR3 bases: TGCAGTGCTAGAGAAGGGTACAATGAGCAGTTCTTC.

A remark on this clonotype: The junction shows a germline mismatch at one end, possibly a read error. The chain combines TRBV18 with TRBJ2-1, with D possibly TRBD2 on 5 matching bases. The CDR3 sequence is 17 residues long. Germline loops: CDR1 KGHSH, CDR2 LQKENI. The CDR3: CASSPLGLASSNNEQFF. CDR3 in DNA: TGTGCCAGCTCACCTCTTGGACTGGCCAGCTCCAACAATGAGCAGTTCTTC.

The table lists this clonotype with a few counts. The chain combines TRBV6-1 with TRBJ2-7; a weak D match, TRBD2 (5 bases). The V and J ends lost 8 bases and 3 bases respectively, with 14 bases between them. From germline, CDR1 is MNHNS and CDR2 SASEGT. CDR3 length: 13 amino acids. CDR3 DNA: TGTGCCAGCCGGACTCTGAGGGACTACGAGCAGTACTTC. It encodes CASRTLRDYEQYF.

The chain has TRBV12-3 or TRBV12-4 and TRBJ2-7; tentatively, D is TRBD1 (6 bases). The V end was cut by 3 bases, the J end by 4 bases, with 16 bases between. The CDR3 spans 15 residues. The CDR3 coding sequence is TGTGCCAGCAGTTTTTTGGGGACAAGGCATTACGAGCAGTACTTC. The encoded protein is CASSFLGTRHYEQYF.

The chain joins TRBV20-1 to TRBJ2-7; D gene unclear. Per germline, CDR1 DFQATT and CDR2 SNEGSKA (reference sequence). Trimming stripped 0 bases from V and 3 bases from J, with 15 bases between. The CDR3 length is 15 residues. CDR3 DNA sequence: TGCAGTGCTAGAGAAGTTCGAAGCAGTAACTACGAGCAGTACTTC. This sequence encodes CSAREVRSSNYEQYF.

This chain connects TRBV4-3 to TRBJ2-3; 9 bases are a match to TRBD2. Germline V gene data show CDR1 as LGHNA and CDR2 as YSLEER. The CDR3 contains 15 residues. The ends lost 4 bases at V and 6 bases at J; junction bases unmatched: 8. The CDR3: CASSRPTSGGDTQYF. CDR3 DNA: TGCGCCAGCAGCCGCCCGACTAGCGGAGGGGATACGCAGTATTTT.

V and J are TRBV10-3 and TRBJ2-5, with 9 bases identical to TRBD1. This CDR3 region has 13 residues. The ends lost 6 bases at V and 4 bases at J; junction bases unmatched: 3. Germline V gene sequence: CDR1 ENHRY, CDR2 SYGVKD. This chain's CDR3 is CAIRGQGGETQYF. CDR3 DNA: TGTGCCATCAGGGGACAGGGCGGAGAGACCCAGTACTTC.

The sample holds many counts of this clonotype. This chain links TRBV4-3 with TRBJ1-2, with D unresolved. This CDR3 is built from 15 residues. The ends were cut back, 1 base at V and 8 bases at J, with 17 bases in the middle. In germline, CDR1 is LGHNA, CDR2 YSLEER. As DNA, the CDR3 is TGCGCCAGCAGCCAAGGGACCCTCCGGGGAAGGGGCTACACCTTC. Translation: CASSQGTLRGRGYTF.

The rearrangement uses TRBV7-9 and TRBJ1-2, with unresolved D. Germline lookup yields CDR1 SEHNR and CDR2 FQNEAQ (reference sequence). The ends were cut back, 8 bases at V and 6 bases at J, with 19 bases in the middle. This CDR3 contains 14 residues. In nucleotides, the CDR3 is TGTGCCAGCGTATCGTCAGGTTATTGGGATGGCTACACCTTC. Translation gives CASVSSGYWDGYTF.

Comments on this clonotype: This may stem from a read error, because a much larger clone lies one nucleotide away. V usage is TRBV3-1 and J usage is TRBJ2-7; a possible D gene is TRBD2 (5 bases). Trimming shortened V by 4 bases and J by 2 bases, and 9 bases separated the two germline ends. The CDR3 is 13 amino acids. Germline V gene sequence: CDR1 LGHDT, CDR2 YNNKEL (reference sequence). Here the CDR3 reads CASSPGVAYEQYF. As DNA, the CDR3 is TGTGCCAGCAGCCCCGGGGTAGCCTACGAGCAGTACTTC.

This clonotype showed up many times. The genes are TRBV12-3 or TRBV12-4 and TRBJ2-3; 10 bases are shared with TRBD2. The length of the CDR3 is 16 residues. The V gene end was trimmed by 5 bases and the J gene end by 2 bases; junction bases not matched to a gene: 7. The CDR3: CASSPGLASLTDTQYF. The CDR3 bases are TGTGCCAGCAGTCCGGGACTAGCGAGCCTCACAGATACGCAGTATTTT.

This rearrangement joins TRBV5-6 to TRBJ2-7, with D unclear. Trimming stripped 0 bases from V and 6 bases from J, with 16 bases between. The CDR3 sequence is 15 residues long. Germline CDR1 and CDR2: SGHDT and YYEEEE. The CDR3 sequence is CASSLAISFSSEQYF. In DNA, the CDR3 is TGTGCCAGCAGCTTGGCCATCAGTTTCTCAAGCGAGCAGTACTTC.

V is TRBV5-5 and J is TRBJ2-7; TRBD1 agrees at 8 bases. V lost 3 bases to trimming and J lost 6 bases; unmatched junction nucleotides: 14. CDR1 SGHKS and CDR2 YYEKEE come from the germline V gene (reference sequence). The CDR3 is made up of 16 amino acids. CDR3 protein: CASSWDRTGQSLEQYF. The CDR3 bases are TGTGCCAGCAGCTGGGACCGGACAGGGCAATCCCTCGAGCAGTACTTC. Variable domain in full (rest from reference TRBV5-5 and TRBJ2-7): DAGVTQSPTHLIKTRGQQVTLRCSPISGHKSVSWYQQVLGQGPQFIFQYYEKEERGRGNFPDRFSARQFPNYSSELNVNALLLGDSALYLCASSWDRTGQSLEQYFGPGTRLTVT.

A few counts support this clonotype. CDR3 coding DNA: TGCGCCAGCAGCGGCGGGGGGTTCACCGGGGAGCTGTTTTTT. Translation: CASSGGGFTGELFF. The chain employs TRBV5-1 and TRBJ2-2; 8 bases align to TRBD2. The CDR3 contains 14 residues. Germline values: CDR1 SGHRS, CDR2 YFSETQ. The V and J ends lost 4 bases and 4 bases, in that order; junction bases with no gene match: 3.

This chain connects TRBV6-1 to TRBJ2-7; 8 bases are shared with TRBD1. V lost 7 bases to trimming and J lost 2 bases; unmatched junction nucleotides: 7. In germline, CDR1 is MNHNS, CDR2 SASEGT. The CDR3 length is 14 residues. The CDR3 is CASNGDRPPYEQYF. The CDR3, as DNA: TGTGCCAGCAACGGGGACAGGCCTCCCTACGAGCAGTACTTC.